The subject of this entry is one TCR beta chain. The sample comes from a study of identifying expanded T cells in peripheral blood. Assay used: immunoSEQ multiplex PCR; TCRdb lists only in-frame clones, some missing. The data hold about 130,000 clones, with about 88% observed a single time. Source material: blood. This clonotype originated in a person between 18 and 70 years old in good health.

For the CDR3, the DNA is TGTGCCAGCAGTTTAAGGGCGGGACAAAGCTCCTACGAGCAGTACTTC. Its protein product is CASSLRAGQSSYEQYF. The chain joins TRBV27 to TRBJ2-7; D possibly uses TRBD1 or TRBD2 (6 bases each). The CDR3 spans 16 residues. Trimming removed 2 bases from V and 0 bases from J, with 14 bases in between. The germline gives CDR1 MNHEY, CDR2 SMNVEV (reference sequence).